These 5 T cell receptor beta chains were all obtained from the same sample, sequenced in a study of shared clonotypes between healthy human individuals. Assay used: immunoSEQ multiplex PCR; TCRdb lists only in-frame clones, some missing. Among about 2.4 million clones listed, roughly 93% were seen once. Sequencing input: naive CD4+ T cells from PBMCs. Specified subset: CD45RA+ positively selected. All receptors derive from a man between 18 and 29 years old in good health. Some clones in this sample may be carry-over from other donors' samples.

The chain is built from TRBV2 and TRBJ1-1; 8 bases are a match to TRBD1. Germline V gene sequence: CDR1 SNHLY, CDR2 FYNNEI. The CDR3 totals 14 residues. V was pared by 11 bases and J by 1 base, with 9 bases of the junction left unmatched. The CDR3 DNA reads TGTGCCGGAGCAAGGACAGGGACGAACACTGAAGCTTTCTTT. Translation gives CAGARTGTNTEAFF.

With respect to this clone: At one boundary the junction diverges from the germline segment, which might be a read error. The chain joins TRBV29-1 to TRBJ2-3; D remains ambiguous. This CDR3 contains 15 residues. CDR1 SQVTM and CDR2 ANQGSEA come from the germline V gene. The CDR3 loop reads CGVVAPRISTDTQYF. CDR3 nucleotide sequence: TGCGGCGTTGTGGCTCCCAGAATCAGCACAGATACGCAGTATTTT.

In this sample, this clone turned up once. The chain is built from TRBV7-9 and TRBJ1-1, with D hard to call. The CDR3 sequence is 16 residues long. CDR1 SEHNR and CDR2 FQNEAQ come from the germline V gene (reference sequence). The V end lost 0 bases, the J end lost 3 bases, and 14 bases lay between the germline ends. CDR3: CASSLALTAVDTEAFF. The CDR3 coding sequence is TGTGCCAGCAGCTTAGCGCTAACAGCGGTGGACACTGAAGCTTTCTTT.

The chain links TRBV6-5 to TRBJ1-1; D uncertain. This CDR3 is 12 amino acids long. Trimming removed 6 bases from V and 8 bases from J, with 13 bases in between. CDR1 is MNHEY and CDR2 is SVGAGI in the germline V gene. The CDR3 protein is CASSRGDREAFF. The CDR3, as DNA: TGTGCCAGCAGCCGCGGAGACCGGGAAGCTTTCTTT.

The genes are TRBV5-1 and TRBJ2-1; TRBD2 is a possible D gene (5 bases). The ends were cut back, 2 bases at V and 10 bases at J, with 28 bases in the middle. The CDR3 consists of 18 residues. Germline CDR1 and CDR2: SGHRS and YFSETQ. The CDR3 DNA reads TGCGCCAGCAGCTTAGGAGGCTTGAACTCCCATGCCCTAGGGGAGCAGTTCTTC. Protein sequence: CASSLGGLNSHALGEQFF.